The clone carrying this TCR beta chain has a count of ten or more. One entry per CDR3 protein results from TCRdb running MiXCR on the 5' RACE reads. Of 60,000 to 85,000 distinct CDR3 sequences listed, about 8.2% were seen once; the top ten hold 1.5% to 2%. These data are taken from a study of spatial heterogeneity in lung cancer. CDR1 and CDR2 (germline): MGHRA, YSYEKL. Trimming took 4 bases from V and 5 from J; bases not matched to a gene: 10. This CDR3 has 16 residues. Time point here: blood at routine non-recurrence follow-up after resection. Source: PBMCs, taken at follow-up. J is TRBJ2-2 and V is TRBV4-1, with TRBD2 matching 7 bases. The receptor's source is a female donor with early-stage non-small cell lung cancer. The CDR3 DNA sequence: TGCGCCAGCAGCCTCCACTTCGCGGGAGAAACCGGGGAGCTGTTTTTT. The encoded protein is CASSLHFAGETGELFF.